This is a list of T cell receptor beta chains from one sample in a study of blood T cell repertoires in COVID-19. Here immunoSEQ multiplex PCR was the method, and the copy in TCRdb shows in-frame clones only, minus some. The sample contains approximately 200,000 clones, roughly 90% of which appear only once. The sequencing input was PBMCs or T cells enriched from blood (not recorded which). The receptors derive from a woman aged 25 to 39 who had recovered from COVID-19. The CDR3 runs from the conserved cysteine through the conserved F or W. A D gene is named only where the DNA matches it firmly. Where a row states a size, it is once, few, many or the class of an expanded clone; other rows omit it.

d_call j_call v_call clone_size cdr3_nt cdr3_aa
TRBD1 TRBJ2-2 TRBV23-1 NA TGCGCCAGCAGTCTAGTAGTGGACAGGTTGGCCGGGGAGCTGTTTTTT CASSLVVDRLAGELFF
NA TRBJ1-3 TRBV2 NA TGTGCCAGCTCCAGGGATGAGACTGGAAACACCATATATTTT CASSRDETGNTIYF
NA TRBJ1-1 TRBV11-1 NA TGTGCCAGCAGCGTCGGTGTGAAGGGGACTGAAGCTTTCTTT CASSVGVKGTEAFF
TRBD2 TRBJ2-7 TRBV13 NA TGTGCCAGCAGCACCGGGACTAGCAACGAGCAGTACTTC CASSTGTSNEQYF
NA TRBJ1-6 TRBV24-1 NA TGTGCCACCAGTGATCTACAGGGTTCACCCCTCCACTTT CATSDLQGSPLHF
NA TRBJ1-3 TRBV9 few TGTGCCAGCAGCGTCTCGTTAACAGGGAGCGCTGGAAACACCATATATTTT CASSVSLTGSAGNTIYF
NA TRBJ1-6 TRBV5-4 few TGTGCCAGCAGCCCTAATACCGGCTCCTATAATTCACCCCTCCACTTT CASSPNTGSYNSPLHF
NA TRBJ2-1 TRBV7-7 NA TGTGCCAGCAGCGGGCCCCACCCTAGCTCCCGTAATGAGCAGTTCTTC CASSGPHPSSRNEQFF
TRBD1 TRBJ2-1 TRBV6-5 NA TGTGCCAGCAGCCCGGGACAGAGCAATGAGCAGTTCTTC CASSPGQSNEQFF
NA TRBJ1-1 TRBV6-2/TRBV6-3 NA TGTGCCAGCAGTTACTCGACAGGCGGAAATCGGGCCACTGAAGCTTTCTTT CASSYSTGGNRATEAFF
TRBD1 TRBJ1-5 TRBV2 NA TGTGCCAGCGGACCGACAGGGGGATGGCCCCAGCATTTT CASGPTGGWPQHF
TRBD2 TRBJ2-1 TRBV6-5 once TGTGCCACCGAACGCGGGACTAGCGGATACAATGAGCAGTTCTTC CATERGTSGYNEQFF
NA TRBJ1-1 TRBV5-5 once TGTGCCAGCAGCTTGGCAGGAGAAGCTTTCTTT CASSLAGEAFF
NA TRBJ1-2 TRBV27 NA TGTGCCAGCAGTCGTTTAAGGGGTTCGGGCTATGGCTACACCTTC CASSRLRGSGYGYTF
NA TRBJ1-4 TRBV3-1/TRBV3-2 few TGTGCCAGCAGCCCCCGGGCAACTAATGAAAAACTGTTTTTT CASSPRATNEKLFF
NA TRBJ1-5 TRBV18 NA TGTGCCAGCTCACCTGGGGGAGGGGGTTTGGAAAATCAGCCCCAGCATTTT CASSPGGGGLENQPQHF
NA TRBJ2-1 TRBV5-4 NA TGTGCCAGCAGCTTGGAGGACAGTCCCCACAATGAGCAGTTCTTC CASSLEDSPHNEQFF
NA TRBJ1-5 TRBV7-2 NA TGTGCCAGCAGCTTAGGTCACAGGGACCAGCCCCAGCATTTT CASSLGHRDQPQHF
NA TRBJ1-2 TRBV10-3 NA TGTGCCATCAGTGAGGCGGCAGACGCTAACTATGGCTACACCTTC CAISEAADANYGYTF
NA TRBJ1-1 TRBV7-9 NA TGTGCCAGCAGTCGACAGGCTATGAACACTGAAGCTTTCTTT CASSRQAMNTEAFF
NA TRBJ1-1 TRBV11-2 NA TGTGCCAGCAGCGGGCGGGTGGTGAACACTGAAGCTTTCTTT CASSGRVVNTEAFF
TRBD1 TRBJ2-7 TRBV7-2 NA TGTGCCAGCTCCCCCGGGACAGCCTACGTCGAGCAGTACTTC CASSPGTAYVEQYF
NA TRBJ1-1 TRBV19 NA TGTGCCAGTAGTATAGAGGTTGCGGGAGCTTTCTTT CASSIEVAGAFF
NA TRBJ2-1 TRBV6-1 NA TGTGCCAGCAGTGAACTTGGGGGCTCGACAAGGAATGAGCAGTTCTTC CASSELGGSTRNEQFF
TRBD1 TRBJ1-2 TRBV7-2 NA TGTGCCAGCAGCCCGGACAGGGGCTATGGCTACACCTTC CASSPDRGYGYTF
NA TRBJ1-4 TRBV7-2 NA TGTGCCAGCAGCCGGGCGGGGGCTAATGAAAAACTGTTTTTT CASSRAGANEKLFF
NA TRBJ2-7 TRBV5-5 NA TGTGCCAGCAGCTTCAATGCGGTCTCCTACGAGCAGTACTTC CASSFNAVSYEQYF
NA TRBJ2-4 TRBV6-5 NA TGTGCCAGCAGCGTAAACCTAGGTTGGGACTTC CASSVNLGWDF
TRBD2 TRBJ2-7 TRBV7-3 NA TGTGCCAGCAGCACGGGACTAGGTGACGACGAGCAGTACTTC CASSTGLGDDEQYF
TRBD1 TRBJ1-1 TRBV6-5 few TGTGCCAGCAAGACAGGGGGCACTGAAGCTTTCTTT CASKTGGTEAFF
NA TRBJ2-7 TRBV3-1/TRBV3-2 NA TGTGCCAGCAGCCAACAGACTAGGCGGCCCTACGAGCAGTACTTC CASSQQTRRPYEQYF
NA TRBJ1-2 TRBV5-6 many TGTGCCAGCAGCTTACGGGAGCTAAGGGGTCATGGCTACACCTTC CASSLRELRGHGYTF
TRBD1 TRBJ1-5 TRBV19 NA TGTGCCAGTAGTTTAGGACAGGTATATAGCAATCAGCCCCAGCATTTT CASSLGQVYSNQPQHF
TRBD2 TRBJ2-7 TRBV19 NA TGTGCCAGTAGTATAGATGAGACTAGCGGGATGAGCTCCTACGAGCAGTACTTC CASSIDETSGMSSYEQYF
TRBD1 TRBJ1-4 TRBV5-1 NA TGCGCCAGCAGCTCAGACAGGGGGCCTACTAATGAAAAACTGTTTTTT CASSSDRGPTNEKLFF
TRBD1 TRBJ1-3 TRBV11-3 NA TGTGCCAGCAGCCAACCCCTCACAGGGGCCTATGCGTCTGGGGGAAACACCATATATTTT CASSQPLTGAYASGGNTIYF
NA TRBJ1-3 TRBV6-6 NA TGTGCCAGCAGCGCTGGAAACACCATATATTTT CASSAGNTIYF
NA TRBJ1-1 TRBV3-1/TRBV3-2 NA TGTGCCAGCTCTAGGTCCTCGAACACTGAAGCTTTCTTT CASSRSSNTEAFF
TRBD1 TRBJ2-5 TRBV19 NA TGTGCCAGTTCAGGCTCCGGACAGGGATACGAGACCCAGTACTTC CASSGSGQGYETQYF
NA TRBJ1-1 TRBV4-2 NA TGTGCCAGCAGCCAAGATGAGTTATACACTGAAGCTTTCTTT CASSQDELYTEAFF